Each of the 21 T cell receptor beta chains below was sequenced from the same sample in a study of blood T cell repertoires in COVID-19 (dated by TCRdb to 2020 to 2021). The library relied on the immunoSEQ multiplex PCR assay. TCRdb took this table from immuneACCESS and kept in-frame rearrangements with V and J called. Such tables lack part of the clones; where checked against another copy, unresolved V genes explain under half of the gap, and the rest is unexplained. Across this sample there are roughly 240,000 clones, with 85% to 90% seen only once. 0.85% to 0.95% of the sample rests with the top ten. The sample taken for sequencing was PBMCs or T cells enriched from blood (not recorded which). These receptors originate from a man aged 45-65 years who had been exposed to COVID-19.

This chain connects TRBV4-2 to TRBJ2-3, with a possible D match to TRBD2 (6 bases). V lost 6 bases and J lost 4, with 11 bases in between. Germline V gene lookup returns CDR1 LGHNA and CDR2 YNFKEQ. CDR3 length equals 13 residues. The CDR3 sequence is CASRRDWADTQYF. The DNA of the CDR3 is TGTGCCAGCAGGCGGGATTGGGCAGATACGCAGTATTTT.

The chain joins TRBV4-2 to TRBJ2-5; 14 bases line up with TRBD2. The V and J ends lost 6 bases and 5 bases, in that order; junction bases with no gene match: 8. The CDR3 runs to 16 residues. Germline CDR1 LGHNA, CDR2 YNFKEQ. CDR3 DNA sequence: TGTGCCAGCAGACCGGGACTAGCGGGAGTAATGGAGACCCAGTACTTC. It encodes CASRPGLAGVMETQYF.

CDR3 DNA sequence: TGTGCCAGCAGCAATCGAGACACAGATACGCAGTATTTT. It encodes CASSNRDTDTQYF. V and J are TRBV7-2 and TRBJ2-3, with D hard to call. CDR1 SGHTA and CDR2 FQGNSA come from the germline V gene. Trimming removed 5 bases at V and 2 bases at J, with 8 bases between. This CDR3 spans 13 amino acids.

The chain joins TRBV11-2 to TRBJ1-2; 7 bases map to TRBD1. Germline loops: CDR1 SGHAT, CDR2 FQNNGV. There are 14 residues in the CDR3. V shed 5 bases and J 8 bases; nucleotides not matched to a gene: 11. DNA of the CDR3: TGTGCCAGCAGCCTACGACAGGGTCTGTTGGGCTACACCTTC. Translation gives CASSLRQGLLGYTF.

The chain recombines TRBV10-3 with TRBJ1-1; 8 nucleotides agree with TRBD1. This CDR3 has 15 residues. Germline V gene data show CDR1 as ENHRY and CDR2 as SYGVKD. The junction had 9 bases not matched to a gene; V was cut back by 5 bases and J by 4 bases. The CDR3 loop reads CAISTTGGGGTEAFF. The DNA for the CDR3 is TGTGCCATCAGTACTACAGGGGGGGGAGGCACTGAAGCTTTCTTT.

The rearrangement links TRBV9 to TRBJ2-4; 10 bases are a match to TRBD2. Per germline, CDR1 SGDLS and CDR2 YYNGEE. The trim removed 0 bases at V and 12 bases at J, leaving 12 bases unmatched. The CDR3 has 16 residues. The CDR3 sequence is CASSVDLAGVSGGQYF. CDR3 DNA: TGTGCCAGCAGCGTAGATCTAGCGGGGGTTTCTGGTGGTCAGTACTTC.

The chain uses TRBV5-1 and TRBJ2-7, with TRBD1 matching over 9 bases. Trimming at V came to 4 bases and at J to 9 bases, leaving 11 bases not matched to a gene. In germline, CDR1 is SGHRS, CDR2 YFSETQ. The CDR3 spans 14 residues. CDR3 loop: CASSPQDRGLGQYF. Written as DNA, the CDR3 is TGCGCCAGCAGCCCCCAGGACAGGGGTTTAGGGCAGTACTTC.

The chain has TRBV10-3 and TRBJ2-2, with 9 bases aligning to TRBD1. Germline V gene data show CDR1 as ENHRY and CDR2 as SYGVKD. After removal of 0 bases from V and 6 bases from J, the junction contained 8 bases not matched to a gene. The CDR3 is 17 residues long. CDR3 sequence (DNA): TGTGCCATCAGTGAGTCCTGGGACAGGGAAGACCCCGGGGAGCTGTTTTTT. It encodes CAISESWDREDPGELFF.

The chain joins TRBV6-1 to TRBJ2-1, with a possible D match to TRBD2 (6 bases). V was trimmed by 3 bases and J by 2 bases, leaving 14 bases between them. The CDR3 spans 16 residues. Germline V CDR1 and CDR2: MNHNS, SASEGT. Here the CDR3 reads CASSDVGKRAYNEQFF. Written as DNA, the CDR3 is TGTGCCAGCAGTGACGTGGGGAAGCGGGCCTACAATGAGCAGTTCTTC.

V and J are TRBV28 and TRBJ2-4; TRBD1 agrees at 7 bases. The CDR3 has 15 amino acids. The J segment lost 1 base and the V segment lost 8 bases, leaving 8 bases of the junction unmatched. The germline CDR1 and CDR2 sequences are MDHEN and SYDVKM. The CDR3 DNA sequence: TGTGCCAGCGGGCCAGGGGGTTTGGCCAAAAACATTCAGTACTTC. It translates to CASGPGGLAKNIQYF.

V gene TRBV18 combines with J gene TRBJ1-2; 10 nucleotides align to TRBD1. Trimming removed 3 bases from V and 2 bases from J; junction bases left unmatched: 0. This CDR3 spans 14 amino acids. Germline V CDR1 and CDR2: KGHSH, LQKENI. The CDR3 coding sequence is TGTGCCAGCTCACCGACAGGGGGCAACTATGGCTACACCTTC. Amino acid sequence: CASSPTGGNYGYTF.

The chain links TRBV2 to TRBJ1-2; D unclear. The germline V gene has CDR1 SNHLY and CDR2 FYNNEI. Trimming left V 3 bases short and J 4 bases short, with 12 bases between. This CDR3 region has 14 residues. The chain's CDR3 is CASSDIVTVYGYTF. The CDR3 nucleotides are TGTGCCAGCAGTGATATCGTAACAGTCTATGGCTACACCTTC.

The rearrangement joins TRBV11-3 to TRBJ2-3, with TRBD2 as a possible D gene (6 bases). Germline V CDR1 and CDR2: SGHNT, YENEEA. V was pared by 5 bases and J by 4 bases, with 19 bases between. This CDR3 is 16 amino acids long. The CDR3 here is CASSPGEIERADTQYF. The CDR3 DNA reads as TGTGCCAGCAGCCCGGGGGAAATAGAAAGGGCAGATACGCAGTATTTT. Using reference TRBV11-3 and TRBJ2-3 for the parts outside the CDR3, the full variable domain is EAGVVQSPRYKIIEKKQPVAFWCNPISGHNTLYWYLQNLGQGPELLIRYENEEAVDDSQLPKDRFSAERLKGVDSTLKIQPAELGDSAVYLCASSPGEIERADTQYFGPGTRLTVL.

The rearrangement joins TRBV6-6 to TRBJ2-7; D is perhaps TRBD2 (5 bases). The CDR3 spans 13 residues. Germline V gene sequence: CDR1 MNHNY, CDR2 SVGAGI (reference sequence). V was cut by 5 bases and J by 5 bases, with 13 bases left in between. CDR3 in DNA: TGTGCCAGCAGTCGACTATCCCGGGACGAGCAGTACGTC. Its translation: CASSRLSRDEQYV.

The chain carries TRBV30 and TRBJ1-3; D not certain. The CDR3 covers 13 residues. The V gene lost 2 bases and the J gene lost 2 bases, with 7 bases spanning the gap. CDR1 and CDR2 from the germline V gene are GTSNPN and SVGIG (reference sequence). The CDR3 region has the DNA TGTGCCTGGAGTAGAACTCCTGGAAACACCATATATTTT. Amino acid sequence: CAWSRTPGNTIYF.

This clone has a single count. This chain joins TRBV15 and TRBJ1-2, with D hard to call. The CDR3 is 15 residues long. Germline CDR1 LNHNV, CDR2 YYDKDF (reference sequence). V shed 0 bases and J shed 3 bases, with 11 bases lying between them. This CDR3 is CATSRDVREDYGYTF. In DNA, the CDR3 is TGTGCCACCAGCAGAGATGTAAGGGAGGACTATGGCTACACCTTC.

This chain connects TRBV7-3 to TRBJ2-1, with a tentative D call TRBD2 (5 bases). The CDR3 is made up of 13 amino acids. The ends were cut back, 5 bases at V and 8 bases at J, with 13 bases in the middle. The germline V gene encodes CDR1 SGHTA and CDR2 FQGTGA. The DNA for the CDR3 is TGTGCCAGCAGCCCCGGACGGGGTCATGAGCAGTTCTTC. This translates into CASSPGRGHEQFF.

This clone was picked up one time. V usage is TRBV7-2 and J usage is TRBJ1-2; a possible D gene is TRBD1 (6 bases). V was pared by 3 bases and J by 7 bases, with 15 bases between. The CDR3 consists of 14 residues. Per germline, CDR1 SGHTA and CDR2 FQGNSA. This CDR3 reads CASSFAEQGSGYTF. The CDR3 region has the DNA TGTGCCAGCAGCTTCGCTGAACAGGGAAGTGGCTACACCTTC.

The chain combines TRBV4-1 with TRBJ2-1; 8 bases are a match to TRBD2. Per germline, CDR1 MGHRA and CDR2 YSYEKL. Trimming cost V 0 bases and J 3 bases; bases outside gene matches: 7. The CDR3 extends over 17 amino acids. The CDR3 DNA reads TGCGCCAGCAGCCAAGACCGAGCGGGAGCTGTCTACAATGAGCAGTTCTTC. Translation gives CASSQDRAGAVYNEQFF.

This chain connects TRBV10-3 to TRBJ2-2, with 14 bases identical to TRBD2. The CDR3 runs to 16 residues. J was trimmed by 2 bases and V by 6 bases; bases with no gene match: 2. Germline V gene lookup returns CDR1 ENHRY and CDR2 SYGVKD. The CDR3 coding sequence is TGTGCCATCAGGGGGACTAGCGGGAGTAACACCGGGGAGCTGTTTTTT. Translating it yields CAIRGTSGSNTGELFF.

The chain links TRBV19 to TRBJ2-6; 9 bases match TRBD1. Germline V gene data show CDR1 as LNHDA and CDR2 as SQIVND (reference sequence). Germline trimming cut 4 bases from V and 0 bases from J; bases unmatched to any gene: 4. The CDR3 length is 17 residues. CDR3 coding DNA: TGTGCCAGTAGTACCGAGACAGGGGGCTCTGGGGCCAACGTCCTGACTTTC. Translation: CASSTETGGSGANVLTF.